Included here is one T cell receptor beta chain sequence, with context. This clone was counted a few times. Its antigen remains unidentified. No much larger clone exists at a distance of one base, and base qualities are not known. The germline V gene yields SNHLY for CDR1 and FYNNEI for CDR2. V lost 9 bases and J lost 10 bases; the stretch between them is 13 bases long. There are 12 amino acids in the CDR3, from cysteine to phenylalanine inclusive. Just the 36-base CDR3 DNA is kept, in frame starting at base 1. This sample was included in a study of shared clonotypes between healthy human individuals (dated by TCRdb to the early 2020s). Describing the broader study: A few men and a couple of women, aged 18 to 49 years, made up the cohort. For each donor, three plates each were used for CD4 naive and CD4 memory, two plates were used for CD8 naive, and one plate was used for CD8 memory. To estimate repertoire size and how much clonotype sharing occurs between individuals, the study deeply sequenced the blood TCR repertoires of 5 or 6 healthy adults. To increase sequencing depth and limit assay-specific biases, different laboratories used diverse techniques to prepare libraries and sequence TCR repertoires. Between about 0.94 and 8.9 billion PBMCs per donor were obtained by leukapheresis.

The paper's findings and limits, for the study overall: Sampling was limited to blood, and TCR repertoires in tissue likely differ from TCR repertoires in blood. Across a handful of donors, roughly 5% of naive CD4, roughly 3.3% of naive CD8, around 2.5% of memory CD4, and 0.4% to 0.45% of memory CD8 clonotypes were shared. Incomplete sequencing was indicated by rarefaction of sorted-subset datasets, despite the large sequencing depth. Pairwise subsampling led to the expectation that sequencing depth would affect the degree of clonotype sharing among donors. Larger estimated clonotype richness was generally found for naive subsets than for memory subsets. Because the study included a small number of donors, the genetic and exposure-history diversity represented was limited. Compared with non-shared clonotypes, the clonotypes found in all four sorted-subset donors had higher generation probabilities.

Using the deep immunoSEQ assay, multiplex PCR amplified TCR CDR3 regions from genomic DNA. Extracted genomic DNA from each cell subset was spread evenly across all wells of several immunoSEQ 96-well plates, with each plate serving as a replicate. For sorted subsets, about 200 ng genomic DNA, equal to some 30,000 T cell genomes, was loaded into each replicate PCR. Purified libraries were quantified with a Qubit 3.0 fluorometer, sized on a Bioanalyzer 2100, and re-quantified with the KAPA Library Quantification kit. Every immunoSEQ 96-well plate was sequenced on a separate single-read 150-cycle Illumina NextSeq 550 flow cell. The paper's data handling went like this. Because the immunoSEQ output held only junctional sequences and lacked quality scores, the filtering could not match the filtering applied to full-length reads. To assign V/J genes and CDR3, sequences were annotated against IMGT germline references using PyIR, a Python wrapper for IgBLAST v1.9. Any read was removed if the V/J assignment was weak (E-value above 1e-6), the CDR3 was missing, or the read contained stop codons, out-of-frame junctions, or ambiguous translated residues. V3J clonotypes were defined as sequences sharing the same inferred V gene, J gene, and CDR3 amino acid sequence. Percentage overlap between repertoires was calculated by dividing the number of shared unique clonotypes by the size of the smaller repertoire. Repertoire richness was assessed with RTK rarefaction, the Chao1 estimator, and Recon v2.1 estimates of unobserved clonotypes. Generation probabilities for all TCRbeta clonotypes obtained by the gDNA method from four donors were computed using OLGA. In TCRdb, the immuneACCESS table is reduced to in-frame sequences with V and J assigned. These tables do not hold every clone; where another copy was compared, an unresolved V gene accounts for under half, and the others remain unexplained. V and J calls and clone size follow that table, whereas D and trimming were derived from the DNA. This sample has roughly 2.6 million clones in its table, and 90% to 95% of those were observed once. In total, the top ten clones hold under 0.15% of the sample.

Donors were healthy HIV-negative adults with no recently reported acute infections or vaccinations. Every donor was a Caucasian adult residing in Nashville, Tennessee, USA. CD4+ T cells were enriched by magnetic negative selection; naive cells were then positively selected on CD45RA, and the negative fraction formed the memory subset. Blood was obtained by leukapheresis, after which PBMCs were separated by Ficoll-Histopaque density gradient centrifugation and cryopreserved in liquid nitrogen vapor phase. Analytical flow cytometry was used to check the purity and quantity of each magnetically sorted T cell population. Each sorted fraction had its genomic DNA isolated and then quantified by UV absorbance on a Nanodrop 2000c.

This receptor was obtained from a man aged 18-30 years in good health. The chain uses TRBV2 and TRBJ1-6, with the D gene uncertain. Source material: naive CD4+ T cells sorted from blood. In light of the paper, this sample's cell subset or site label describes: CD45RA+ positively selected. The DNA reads TGTGCCAGAGCTTACGCGTCCTCACCCCTCCACTTT. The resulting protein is CARAYASSPLHF.